A selection of T cell receptor beta chains follows, all from one sample in a study of cytomegalovirus exposure and HLA in healthy donors. The table came from immunoSEQ multiplex PCR; TCRdb's copy has only in-frame clones and leaves some out. Altogether 200,000 to 250,000 clones are present, 78% being singletons, with the ten largest covering less than 0.6%. The sample was PBMCs. These receptors were obtained from a boy younger than 18 in good health and CMV-seronegative. The CDR3 runs from the conserved cysteine through the conserved F or W. A D gene is named only where the DNA matches it firmly. Some rows have no size entry. The others give once, few or many, or a class for an expanded clone.

cdr3_aa	d_call	v_call	j_call	clone_size
CASTLDRGTSEQYF	TRBD1	TRBV19	TRBJ2-7	-
CASSHTGARYGYTF	-	TRBV4-1	TRBJ1-2	-
CASSPIRDRGAWGAFF	TRBD1	TRBV27	TRBJ1-1	once
CATCKQGSVGEQYF	-	TRBV25-1	TRBJ2-7	few
CASSLHQGRTEAFF	-	TRBV27	TRBJ1-1	-
CASSLIRKALEGNQPQHF	-	TRBV5-8	TRBJ1-5	once
CASSLGPGEGAYGYTF	TRBD1	TRBV5-8	TRBJ1-2	-
CASSLTPGLARNEQFF	TRBD2	TRBV27	TRBJ2-1	-
CASSLRTGFVSEQFF	TRBD1	TRBV18	TRBJ2-1	-
CASSSDRVDTQYF	TRBD1	TRBV6-5	TRBJ2-3	-
CASSQELGRVPGYTF	-	TRBV14	TRBJ1-2	few
CASSLDLRTGGYQPQHF	TRBD1	TRBV7-2	TRBJ1-5	-
CASTPQRNSNQPQHF	-	TRBV7-2	TRBJ1-5	-
CASSSFNYGYTF	-	TRBV5-4	TRBJ1-2	-
CASSPDTISGNTIYF	-	TRBV2	TRBJ1-3	-
CASSLARGQTRRGYNEQFF	-	TRBV7-9	TRBJ2-1	few
CASSSRVARNTEAFF	-	TRBV5-1	TRBJ1-1	-
CASSPLRGKGLGYTF	TRBD1	TRBV5-1	TRBJ1-2	-
CASSHLTGEMGVTQYF	TRBD1	TRBV27	TRBJ2-3	-
CASSLENTGTMEQFF	TRBD2	TRBV11-3	TRBJ2-1	-
CASSSLGGPNTGELFF	-	TRBV5-1	TRBJ2-2	-
CASSLFPGARGTGELFF	-	TRBV7-9	TRBJ2-2	once
CASTYGTPQETQYF	-	TRBV13	TRBJ2-5	-
CASSSWGGDEAFF	-	TRBV11-3	TRBJ1-1	-
CASSQHRESTEAFF	-	TRBV4-1	TRBJ1-1	-
CASSLGGLAGSSSYNEQFF	TRBD2	TRBV5-1	TRBJ2-1	once
CASTSRNIQYF	-	TRBV6-5	TRBJ2-4	-
CASRTGTYEQYF	-	TRBV6-6	TRBJ2-7	few
CASGQTDRGEQYF	TRBD1	TRBV6-6	TRBJ2-7	-
CASSFCRETYEQYF	-	TRBV5-7	TRBJ2-7	-
CASSPSASGGETQYF	TRBD2	TRBV9	TRBJ2-5	-
CASSDRLAGGPGRYNEQFF	TRBD2	TRBV6-1	TRBJ2-1	-
CASSPERQGAVQPQHF	TRBD1	TRBV4-1	TRBJ1-5	-
CASRMTSGRAERTYEQYF	TRBD2	TRBV2	TRBJ2-7	-
CASSLHTNRMNTEAFF	-	TRBV19	TRBJ1-1	once
CAISEVQGETDTQYF	TRBD1	TRBV10-3	TRBJ2-3	few
CASSPRTAEKLFF	-	TRBV7-8	TRBJ1-4	-
CASSSGTGRIYGYTF	TRBD1	TRBV25-1	TRBJ1-2	-
CASSRTSYEQYF	-	TRBV6-5	TRBJ2-7	-
CAWRAPQIRSNQPQHF	-	TRBV30	TRBJ1-5	-
CASSPSGWRGQETQYF	TRBD2	TRBV13	TRBJ2-5	-
CAWLSPGNSYEQYF	-	TRBV30	TRBJ2-7	-
CASSLPGLPQETQYF	TRBD2	TRBV27	TRBJ2-5	-
CASSLGDGYTF	-	TRBV7-9	TRBJ1-2	few
CASSEGDQPQHF	-	TRBV13	TRBJ1-5	-
CASGQGVTEAFF	-	TRBV5-6	TRBJ1-1	few
CASSESGGAGETQYF	TRBD2	TRBV5-4	TRBJ2-5	-
CASSQDSGRPQHF	-	TRBV14	TRBJ1-5	few
CASSPGIVSEQFF	-	TRBV27	TRBJ2-1	-
CASFGQDNIQYF	TRBD1	TRBV5-1	TRBJ2-4	few
CASSQEGTSGEVTGELFF	TRBD2	TRBV4-2	TRBJ2-2	few
CASSLALAGDQFF	TRBD2	TRBV5-6	TRBJ2-1	-
CASSSSGSSAREQFF	TRBD2	TRBV11-2	TRBJ2-1	few
CATRLGGNRGGGPDTQYF	-	TRBV15	TRBJ2-3	-
CATKPSPNRGHEQYF	TRBD1	TRBV4-1	TRBJ2-7	-
CASVETGVDEQYF	TRBD1	TRBV10-1	-	-
CASSLGGTGGETQYF	TRBD1	TRBV5-1	TRBJ2-5	-